What follows is one T cell receptor beta chain and its context. Its antigen is unidentified. Within the sample, other DNA sequences also encode this same CDR3. The sample is drawn from a study of PD-1 blockade in mismatch repair-deficient tumors. About the study: All were previously treated, progressing patients with about twelve mismatch repair-deficient cancer types. Study conclusions and caveats: Rapid post-treatment expansion, then contraction, generally preceding radiologic response, marked tumor-resident clones.

Repertoires were generated with immunoSEQ multiplex PCR, while TCRdb's copy carries only in-frame clones and drops some. The sample has about 20,000 clones; almost 85% are singletons. PCR or immunohistochemistry showed mismatch repair deficiency in every enrolled patient. The TCR-sequenced patients were three responders to pembrolizumab. This CDR3 spans 13 amino acids. Trimming took 0 bases from V and 5 from J, leaving 4 bases between them. Germline V gene lookup returns CDR1 MRHNA and CDR2 SNTAGT. This chain links TRBV6-4 with TRBJ2-2, with D hard to call. This sequence was found in an adult with mismatch repair-deficient cancer. The starting material was peripheral blood, obtained 2 weeks after starting pembrolizumab. The CDR3 DNA reads as TGTGCCAGCAGTGACTCTGGGACCGGGGAGCTGTTTTTT. Translating gives CASSDSGTGELFF.